The TCR beta chain described here comes from a study of shared clonotypes between healthy human individuals. As for the study in general: Per-donor plates numbered three CD4 naive, three CD4 memory, two CD8 naive and one CD8 memory.

Assay runs were performed at deep level. Researchers divided each subset's genomic DNA evenly across several immunoSEQ plates. The table came from immunoSEQ multiplex PCR; TCRdb's copy has only in-frame clones and leaves some out. This table has about 1.1 million clones, around 78% appearing once. The CDR3 contains 16 residues. Germline CDR1 SGHRS, CDR2 YFSETQ. The ends were cut back, 4 bases at V and 0 bases at J, with 17 bases in the middle. Donors comprised only Caucasian adults living in Nashville, Tennessee. The chain uses TRBV5-1 and TRBJ2-7, with TRBD2 as a possible D gene (6 bases). This receptor was obtained from a man in his late teens or twenties in good health. Some clones in this sample may be carry-over from other donors' samples. The sequencing input was memory CD4+ T cells from PBMCs. Subset meaning: CD45RA-negative fraction. CDR3 protein: CASSALGSAYSYEQYF. The CDR3 nucleotides read TGCGCCAGCAGCGCCCTCGGGAGCGCATACTCCTACGAGCAGTACTTC. The full variable domain, in which reference TRBV5-1 and TRBJ2-7 provide the parts outside the CDR3, is KAGVTQTPRYLIKTRGQQVTLSCSPISGHRSVSWYQQTPGQGLQFLFEYFSETQRNKGNFPGRFSGRQFSNSRSEMNVSTLELGDSALYLCASSALGSAYSYEQYFGPGTRLTVT.